The rows below give T cell receptor beta chains drawn from one sample of a study of control samples from healthy donors and cancer patients. Sequencing was performed with immunoSEQ multiplex PCR; in TCRdb, only in-frame clones are kept and a portion is missing. The table shows about 100,000 clones, with more than 85% occurring only once. The specimen was blood. The receptor set was obtained from a woman aged 50 to 65 in good health. Both conserved end residues are part of each CDR3. The order of the fields is CDR3 length, clone size, D gene, V gene, J gene, CDR3 protein, CDR3 DNA. The D gene is left open where the match is weak. The listing skips clone size in some rows; elsewhere it reads once, few, many or a size class.

len: 11; abundance: .; d_gene: .; v_gene: TRBV12-3/TRBV12-4; j_gene: TRBJ2-3; CDR3aa: CASSRTDTQYF; CDR3nt: TGTGCCAGCAGCCGCACAGATACGCAGTATTTT
len: 17; abundance: .; d_gene: TRBD1; v_gene: TRBV9; j_gene: TRBJ1-1; CDR3aa: CASNLLPGQGVNTEAFF; CDR3nt: TGTGCCAGCAACCTACTACCGGGACAGGGCGTGAACACTGAAGCTTTCTTT
len: 12; abundance: .; d_gene: .; v_gene: TRBV27; j_gene: TRBJ2-3; CDR3aa: CASSFGYDTQYF; CDR3nt: TGTGCCAGCAGTTTTGGCTATGATACGCAGTATTTT
len: 13; abundance: .; d_gene: .; v_gene: TRBV30; j_gene: TRBJ1-2; CDR3aa: CAWSVVSGWGYTF; CDR3nt: TGTGCCTGGAGTGTAGTGTCAGGGTGGGGCTACACCTTC
len: 15; abundance: .; d_gene: .; v_gene: TRBV6-2/TRBV6-3; j_gene: TRBJ2-1; CDR3aa: CASSHRRYPYNEQFF; CDR3nt: TGTGCCAGCAGTCACCGGAGATACCCCTACAATGAGCAGTTCTTC
len: 14; abundance: .; d_gene: .; v_gene: TRBV11-2; j_gene: TRBJ2-1; CDR3aa: CASSLGGAYNEQFF; CDR3nt: TGTGCCAGCAGCTTAGGCGGGGCCTACAATGAGCAGTTCTTC
len: 17; abundance: .; d_gene: TRBD1; v_gene: TRBV7-6; j_gene: TRBJ2-5; CDR3aa: CASSFRWDRVDQETQYF; CDR3nt: TGTGCCAGCAGCTTTAGATGGGACAGGGTAGACCAAGAGACCCAGTACTTC
len: 14; abundance: .; d_gene: .; v_gene: TRBV29-1; j_gene: TRBJ2-1; CDR3aa: CSVTGPGTYNEQFF; CDR3nt: TGCAGCGTCACGGGTCCGGGAACATACAATGAGCAGTTCTTC
len: 14; abundance: .; d_gene: .; v_gene: TRBV5-1; j_gene: TRBJ2-3; CDR3aa: CASSLVGSTDTQYF; CDR3nt: TGCGCCAGCAGCTTGGTGGGCAGCACAGATACGCAGTATTTT
len: 15; abundance: .; d_gene: .; v_gene: TRBV19; j_gene: TRBJ1-3; CDR3aa: CASSPEGWTGNTIYF; CDR3nt: TGTGCCAGTAGCCCAGAGGGATGGACTGGAAACACCATATATTTT
len: 13; abundance: .; d_gene: .; v_gene: TRBV19; j_gene: TRBJ1-5; CDR3aa: CASSKYREQPQHF; CDR3nt: TGTGCCAGTAGTAAATACAGGGAGCAGCCCCAGCATTTT
len: 12; abundance: .; d_gene: .; v_gene: TRBV10-3; j_gene: TRBJ2-1; CDR3aa: CAISERYNEQFF; CDR3nt: TGTGCCATCAGTGAGAGGTACAATGAGCAGTTCTTC
len: 13; abundance: .; d_gene: .; v_gene: TRBV24-1; j_gene: TRBJ2-5; CDR3aa: CATSDLVGGTQYF; CDR3nt: TGTGCCACCAGTGATTTGGTCGGGGGGACCCAGTACTTC
len: 12; abundance: .; d_gene: .; v_gene: TRBV19; j_gene: TRBJ1-2; CDR3aa: CATGDGFYGYTF; CDR3nt: TGTGCCACTGGAGACGGATTCTATGGCTACACCTTC
len: 14; abundance: .; d_gene: .; v_gene: TRBV11-3; j_gene: TRBJ1-2; CDR3aa: CASSLLGEEESYTF; CDR3nt: TGTGCCAGCAGCTTACTTGGGGAGGAAGAGAGCTACACCTTC
len: 15; abundance: once; d_gene: .; v_gene: TRBV7-9; j_gene: TRBJ2-2; CDR3aa: CASTSRGGETGELFF; CDR3nt: TGTGCCAGCACCTCTCGTGGAGGAGAGACCGGGGAGCTGTTTTTT
len: 10; abundance: .; d_gene: .; v_gene: TRBV20-1; j_gene: TRBJ2-1; CDR3aa: CSAADDEQFF; CDR3nt: TGCAGTGCTGCAGACGATGAGCAGTTCTTC
len: 14; abundance: .; d_gene: TRBD1; v_gene: TRBV6-4; j_gene: TRBJ2-3; CDR3aa: CASSDTGGADTQYF; CDR3nt: TGTGCCAGCAGTGACACAGGGGGCGCAGATACGCAGTATTTT
len: 12; abundance: .; d_gene: TRBD2; v_gene: TRBV15; j_gene: TRBJ2-1; CDR3aa: CATSPGTSVKFF; CDR3nt: TGTGCCACCAGCCCCGGTACTAGCGTTAAGTTCTTC
len: 14; abundance: once; d_gene: TRBD2; v_gene: TRBV24-1; j_gene: TRBJ2-1; CDR3aa: CATSDPGTSGREFF; CDR3nt: TGTGCCACCAGTGACCCCGGGACTAGCGGGAGGGAGTTCTTC
len: 15; abundance: once; d_gene: TRBD2; v_gene: TRBV5-5; j_gene: TRBJ2-3; CDR3aa: CASSFTGLGTDTQYF; CDR3nt: TGTGCCAGCAGCTTCACGGGACTAGGCACAGATACGCAGTATTTT
len: 14; abundance: .; d_gene: .; v_gene: TRBV6-5; j_gene: TRBJ1-6; CDR3aa: CASRPGHKGPPLHF; CDR3nt: TGTGCCAGCAGACCCGGACATAAGGGTCCACCCCTCCACTTT
len: 13; abundance: .; d_gene: .; v_gene: TRBV11-3; j_gene: TRBJ2-1; CDR3aa: CASSLDRFNEQFF; CDR3nt: TGTGCCAGCAGCTTAGATCGATTTAATGAGCAGTTCTTC
len: 15; abundance: .; d_gene: TRBD1; v_gene: TRBV19; j_gene: TRBJ1-5; CDR3aa: CASGRRTGLDQPQHF; CDR3nt: TGTGCCAGTGGGCGTAGGACAGGGTTGGATCAGCCCCAGCATTTT
len: 16; abundance: .; d_gene: .; v_gene: TRBV24-1; j_gene: TRBJ2-1; CDR3aa: CATSDSWGKVVNEQFF; CDR3nt: TGTGCCACCAGTGATTCTTGGGGCAAGGTGGTAAATGAGCAGTTCTTC
len: 14; abundance: .; d_gene: .; v_gene: TRBV30; j_gene: TRBJ1-6; CDR3aa: CAWRGWGYNSPLHF; CDR3nt: TGTGCCTGGAGAGGGTGGGGATATAATTCACCCCTCCACTTT
len: 13; abundance: once; d_gene: .; v_gene: TRBV6-5; j_gene: TRBJ2-5; CDR3aa: CASSPGARETQYF; CDR3nt: TGTGCCAGCAGTCCGGGAGCCAGAGAGACCCAGTACTTC
len: 14; abundance: .; d_gene: TRBD1; v_gene: TRBV4-3; j_gene: TRBJ1-2; CDR3aa: CASSQVQGAGGYTF; CDR3nt: TGCGCCAGCAGCCAAGTCCAGGGGGCTGGGGGCTACACCTTC
len: 15; abundance: .; d_gene: TRBD1; v_gene: TRBV19; j_gene: TRBJ2-7; CDR3aa: CASRPGTGILYEQYF; CDR3nt: TGTGCCAGTAGACCCGGGACAGGGATACTCTACGAGCAGTACTTC
len: 16; abundance: .; d_gene: TRBD2; v_gene: TRBV4-1; j_gene: TRBJ2-3; CDR3aa: CASSQGLAGVSDTQYF; CDR3nt: TGCGCCAGCAGCCAAGGACTAGCGGGAGTATCAGATACGCAGTATTTT
len: 15; abundance: .; d_gene: .; v_gene: TRBV9; j_gene: TRBJ2-1; CDR3aa: CASSVAGGSYNEQFF; CDR3nt: TGTGCCAGCAGCGTAGCTGGGGGCTCCTACAATGAGCAGTTCTTC
len: 13; abundance: .; d_gene: .; v_gene: TRBV5-1; j_gene: TRBJ2-4; CDR3aa: CASRPGTLDIQYF; CDR3nt: TGCGCCAGCAGACCCGGGACTCTAGACATTCAGTACTTC
len: 14; abundance: .; d_gene: TRBD1; v_gene: TRBV30; j_gene: TRBJ1-3; CDR3aa: CAWDRESSGNTIYF; CDR3nt: TGTGCCTGGGACAGGGAATCCTCTGGAAACACCATATATTTT
len: 14; abundance: .; d_gene: TRBD2; v_gene: TRBV2; j_gene: TRBJ2-5; CDR3aa: CASSDTGGLPTQYF; CDR3nt: TGTGCCAGCAGTGATACGGGGGGGCTACCCACCCAGTACTTC
len: 13; abundance: few; d_gene: .; v_gene: TRBV3-1/TRBV3-2; j_gene: TRBJ1-5; CDR3aa: CASSRGDNQPQHF; CDR3nt: TGTGCCAGCAGTCGAGGGGACAATCAGCCCCAGCATTTT